A selection of T cell receptor beta chains follows, all from one sample in a study of blood T cell repertoires in COVID-19. Repertoires were generated with immunoSEQ multiplex PCR, while TCRdb's copy carries only in-frame clones and drops some. The table shows more than 150,000 clones, with roughly four fifths occurring only once. The specimen was peripheral blood. These receptors all stem from a man between 65 and 80 years old who had recovered from COVID-19. The CDR3 runs from the conserved cysteine through the conserved F or W. Each record gives: D gene, V gene, J gene, clone size, CDR3 DNA, CDR3 protein. A D gene is named only where the DNA matches it firmly. Rows give clone size only sometimes, using once, few, many, or a class for an expanded clone.

d_gene: TRBD2; v_gene: TRBV10-3; j_gene: TRBJ2-5; abundance: .; CDR3nt: TGTGCCATCAGTGAGAGAGACAGGGTGACTAGCGGGGACCGTGGGACCCAGTACTTC; CDR3aa: CAISERDRVTSGDRGTQYF
d_gene: .; v_gene: TRBV2; j_gene: TRBJ2-1; abundance: .; CDR3nt: TGTGCCAGCAAAGGGGTCCACGAACAGCAGTTCTTC; CDR3aa: CASKGVHEQQFF
d_gene: TRBD2; v_gene: TRBV7-9; j_gene: TRBJ2-1; abundance: .; CDR3nt: TGTGCCAGCAGGGATAGCGGGAGGGTGGAGCAGTTCTTC; CDR3aa: CASRDSGRVEQFF
d_gene: TRBD1; v_gene: TRBV2; j_gene: TRBJ1-5; abundance: .; CDR3nt: TGTGCCAGCAAGGGGGCTGAAGTTCAGCCCCAGCATTTT; CDR3aa: CASKGAEVQPQHF
d_gene: TRBD1; v_gene: TRBV4-1; j_gene: TRBJ1-1; abundance: .; CDR3nt: TGCGCCAGCAGCCAAGTGACAGGGGGGGACACTGAAGCTTTCTTT; CDR3aa: CASSQVTGGDTEAFF
d_gene: .; v_gene: TRBV7-2; j_gene: TRBJ1-1; abundance: once; CDR3nt: TGTGCCAGCAGCTTAGACTCGTACAGGGCCCTGGTCAGGACTGAAGCTTTCTTT; CDR3aa: CASSLDSYRALVRTEAFF
d_gene: .; v_gene: TRBV9; j_gene: TRBJ1-1; abundance: .; CDR3nt: TGTGCCAGCAGCGTACTCTATGAAGCTTTCTTT; CDR3aa: CASSVLYEAFF
d_gene: .; v_gene: TRBV6-4; j_gene: TRBJ1-2; abundance: .; CDR3nt: TGTGCCAGCAGTGACGGTTTGGGGGACAATCTCTATGGCTACACCTTC; CDR3aa: CASSDGLGDNLYGYTF
d_gene: TRBD1; v_gene: TRBV7-9; j_gene: TRBJ1-3; abundance: few; CDR3nt: TGTGCCAGCAGAGAAGGGGGCCTCGGAAACACCATATATTTT; CDR3aa: CASREGGLGNTIYF
d_gene: TRBD2; v_gene: TRBV2; j_gene: TRBJ2-2; abundance: .; CDR3nt: TGTGCCAGCAGGGAGTCTAGCGGGAGAGGGACCGGGGAGCTGTTTTTT; CDR3aa: CASRESSGRGTGELFF
d_gene: .; v_gene: TRBV11-3; j_gene: TRBJ2-7; abundance: .; CDR3nt: TGTGCCAGCAGCCCAAGCGGGACACTCTCCTACGAGCAGTACTTC; CDR3aa: CASSPSGTLSYEQYF
d_gene: .; v_gene: TRBV6-2/TRBV6-3; j_gene: TRBJ1-2; abundance: .; CDR3nt: TGTGCCAGCAGCGACTCCTGGTCAGGGCAAAAGAGTTCCTATGGCTACACCTTC; CDR3aa: CASSDSWSGQKSSYGYTF
d_gene: TRBD1; v_gene: TRBV4-1; j_gene: TRBJ2-5; abundance: .; CDR3nt: TGCGCCAGCAGCCAACCGGACAGGGCGGAGACCCAGTACTTC; CDR3aa: CASSQPDRAETQYF
d_gene: TRBD1; v_gene: TRBV4-3; j_gene: TRBJ2-7; abundance: .; CDR3nt: TGCGCCAGCAGCCAAGAAGACAGGGGTGGTTCCTACGAGCAGTACTTC; CDR3aa: CASSQEDRGGSYEQYF
d_gene: TRBD2; v_gene: TRBV5-1; j_gene: TRBJ2-2; abundance: .; CDR3nt: TGCGCCAGCAGCTTGGGGACTAGCGGGATCGGGGAGCTGTTTTTT; CDR3aa: CASSLGTSGIGELFF
d_gene: .; v_gene: TRBV7-2; j_gene: TRBJ2-7; abundance: .; CDR3nt: TGTGCCAGCAGCTTAGCTAGCGGAGAGACCTACGAGCAGTACTTC; CDR3aa: CASSLASGETYEQYF
d_gene: .; v_gene: TRBV7-3; j_gene: TRBJ2-1; abundance: .; CDR3nt: TGTGCCAGCAGCTTATTAGCTCTGGAGTGGTTCCACAATGAGCAGTTCTTC; CDR3aa: CASSLLALEWFHNEQFF
d_gene: TRBD2; v_gene: TRBV3-1/TRBV3-2; j_gene: TRBJ2-3; abundance: .; CDR3nt: TGTGCCAGCAGCCTTGGACTAGCCGAAGATACGCAGTATTTT; CDR3aa: CASSLGLAEDTQYF
d_gene: TRBD1; v_gene: TRBV25-1; j_gene: TRBJ2-7; abundance: .; CDR3nt: TGTGCCAGCAGTGGGACAGGGAGCTCCTACGAGCAGTACTTC; CDR3aa: CASSGTGSSYEQYF
d_gene: .; v_gene: TRBV2; j_gene: TRBJ1-4; abundance: .; CDR3nt: TGTGCCAGCAGTGAATCGCCCCTAGGGAGACTGTTTTTT; CDR3aa: CASSESPLGRLFF
d_gene: .; v_gene: TRBV11-3; j_gene: TRBJ2-2; abundance: .; CDR3nt: TGTGCCAGCAGCCGGGGGGGCTGGGACAGCTCCACCGGGGAGCTGTTTTTT; CDR3aa: CASSRGGWDSSTGELFF
d_gene: .; v_gene: TRBV18; j_gene: TRBJ2-2; abundance: .; CDR3nt: TGTGCCAGCTCACCATACGACACCATGAACACCGGGGAGCTGTTTTTT; CDR3aa: CASSPYDTMNTGELFF
d_gene: TRBD1; v_gene: TRBV3-1/TRBV3-2; j_gene: TRBJ2-3; abundance: .; CDR3nt: TGTGCCAGCAGCCAGGGACAGGTCGGTGATACGCAGTATTTT; CDR3aa: CASSQGQVGDTQYF
d_gene: TRBD1; v_gene: TRBV7-9; j_gene: TRBJ2-7; abundance: .; CDR3nt: TGTGCCAGCAGCTTAGAGGGACAGGGACCTTACGAGCAGTACTTC; CDR3aa: CASSLEGQGPYEQYF
d_gene: .; v_gene: TRBV6-5; j_gene: TRBJ2-7; abundance: .; CDR3nt: TGTGCCAGCAGTTACTCGGCCGGGACACTCTCCTACGAGCAGTACTTC; CDR3aa: CASSYSAGTLSYEQYF
d_gene: TRBD1; v_gene: TRBV7-9; j_gene: TRBJ1-2; abundance: .; CDR3nt: TGTGCCAGCAGCATAGGACAGGGGGGCTATGGCTACACCTTC; CDR3aa: CASSIGQGGYGYTF
d_gene: .; v_gene: TRBV6-5; j_gene: TRBJ1-1; abundance: .; CDR3nt: TGTGCCAGCAGTTACCCGGGGAGAAAAAAAGCTTTCTTT; CDR3aa: CASSYPGRKKAFF
d_gene: .; v_gene: TRBV24-1; j_gene: TRBJ2-1; abundance: .; CDR3nt: TGTGCCACCAGTGACGGTCGGGAGCAGTTCTTC; CDR3aa: CATSDGREQFF
d_gene: TRBD2; v_gene: TRBV7-2; j_gene: TRBJ2-1; abundance: .; CDR3nt: TGTGCCAGCAGCCCCCGGCGGGAGGGGGAGGGTGAGCAGTTCTTC; CDR3aa: CASSPRREGEGEQFF
d_gene: .; v_gene: TRBV12-5; j_gene: TRBJ2-5; abundance: .; CDR3nt: TGTGCTAGTGGTTTGGAAATAAGGGGCGGAGAGACCCAGTACTTC; CDR3aa: CASGLEIRGGETQYF
d_gene: .; v_gene: TRBV19; j_gene: TRBJ2-2; abundance: once; CDR3nt: TGTGCCAGTATAAAGGGGTCGTGGGACACCGGGGAGCTGTTTTTT; CDR3aa: CASIKGSWDTGELFF
d_gene: TRBD2; v_gene: TRBV18; j_gene: TRBJ2-3; abundance: .; CDR3nt: TGTGCCAGCTCGCCCGGGAGGATCTTCACAGATACGCAGTATTTT; CDR3aa: CASSPGRIFTDTQYF
d_gene: .; v_gene: TRBV5-4; j_gene: TRBJ1-6; abundance: .; CDR3nt: TGTGCCAGCAAGGCCGGGGAGGGCTCTAATTCACCCCTCCACTTT; CDR3aa: CASKAGEGSNSPLHF
d_gene: TRBD2; v_gene: TRBV5-1; j_gene: TRBJ2-7; abundance: few; CDR3nt: TGCGCCAGCAGCTTGGTGCTAGCGGGAGGAACCGGCTACGAGCAGTACTTC; CDR3aa: CASSLVLAGGTGYEQYF
d_gene: TRBD1; v_gene: TRBV4-3; j_gene: TRBJ1-2; abundance: .; CDR3nt: TGCGCCAGCAGCCATGCGGACAGGGGGCCGGATGGCTACACCTTC; CDR3aa: CASSHADRGPDGYTF
d_gene: TRBD2; v_gene: TRBV4-1; j_gene: TRBJ2-4; abundance: .; CDR3nt: TGCGCCAGCAGCCAAGAAAGACTAGCGGGGCCTATAGCCAAAAACATTCAGTACTTC; CDR3aa: CASSQERLAGPIAKNIQYF
d_gene: .; v_gene: TRBV4-1; j_gene: TRBJ1-2; abundance: .; CDR3nt: TGCGCCAGCAGCCAAGAAGTCCGCCGAGGTGGCTACACCTTC; CDR3aa: CASSQEVRRGGYTF
d_gene: .; v_gene: TRBV10-2; j_gene: TRBJ2-1; abundance: .; CDR3nt: TGCGCCAGCAGTGCGGCGGTTGCCTACAATGAGCAGTTCTTC; CDR3aa: CASSAAVAYNEQFF
d_gene: .; v_gene: TRBV4-3; j_gene: TRBJ2-7; abundance: .; CDR3nt: TGCGCCAGCAGCCCCGGGACATCCGTCTACGAGCAGTACTTC; CDR3aa: CASSPGTSVYEQYF
d_gene: TRBD2; v_gene: TRBV11-2; j_gene: TRBJ2-7; abundance: .; CDR3nt: TGTGCCAGCAGCAGTGAGCGGGGAGATGGTAGGATTTACGAGCAGTACTTC; CDR3aa: CASSSERGDGRIYEQYF
d_gene: TRBD2; v_gene: TRBV5-1; j_gene: TRBJ2-2; abundance: few; CDR3nt: TGCGCCAGCAGCTTGGGAGTAGCGGGAAACACCGGGGAGCTGTTTTTT; CDR3aa: CASSLGVAGNTGELFF
d_gene: TRBD1; v_gene: TRBV28; j_gene: TRBJ1-1; abundance: .; CDR3nt: TGTGCCAGCAGTTCTACAGGGGGTCAGAACACTGAAGCTTTCTTT; CDR3aa: CASSSTGGQNTEAFF
d_gene: TRBD1; v_gene: TRBV9; j_gene: TRBJ2-7; abundance: few; CDR3nt: TGTGCCAGCAGCACTGGGACAGAGTACGAGCAGTACTTC; CDR3aa: CASSTGTEYEQYF
d_gene: TRBD2; v_gene: TRBV5-1; j_gene: TRBJ2-1; abundance: .; CDR3nt: TGCGCCAGCAGCTTGAAGGCTAGCGGTTTGACCTACAATGAGCAGTTCTTC; CDR3aa: CASSLKASGLTYNEQFF
d_gene: .; v_gene: TRBV19; j_gene: TRBJ2-1; abundance: .; CDR3nt: TGTGCCAGTAGTGATAGCAGTTACAATGAGCAGTTCTTC; CDR3aa: CASSDSSYNEQFF
d_gene: .; v_gene: TRBV6-6; j_gene: TRBJ1-1; abundance: .; CDR3nt: TGTGCCAGCATTTCGGGGGGAAACACTGAAGCTTTCTTT; CDR3aa: CASISGGNTEAFF
d_gene: .; v_gene: TRBV10-2; j_gene: TRBJ1-6; abundance: .; CDR3nt: TGCGCCAGCAGTCTTCAGGCACTTAATTCACCCCTCCACTTT; CDR3aa: CASSLQALNSPLHF
d_gene: .; v_gene: TRBV7-9; j_gene: TRBJ2-2; abundance: .; CDR3nt: TGTGCCAGCAGCTTAGTTATGCGGCGATTCGGAACCGGGGAGCTGTTTTTT; CDR3aa: CASSLVMRRFGTGELFF
d_gene: TRBD1; v_gene: TRBV18; j_gene: TRBJ1-2; abundance: .; CDR3nt: TGTGCCAGCTCACCAGACCTCGGGACAGGGACCTATGGCTACACCTTC; CDR3aa: CASSPDLGTGTYGYTF
d_gene: TRBD1; v_gene: TRBV28; j_gene: TRBJ2-4; abundance: .; CDR3nt: TGTGCCAGCAGTCCTCCGGGACAGGGGGCTATGAACATTCAGTACTTC; CDR3aa: CASSPPGQGAMNIQYF
d_gene: .; v_gene: TRBV11-1; j_gene: TRBJ2-1; abundance: many; CDR3nt: TGTGCCAGCAGCTTAGGCATCACGGGTTACAATGAGCAGTTCTTC; CDR3aa: CASSLGITGYNEQFF
d_gene: TRBD2; v_gene: TRBV18; j_gene: TRBJ2-7; abundance: .; CDR3nt: TGTGCCAGCTCACCACGGACTAGCGGGAGTTACGAGCAGTACTTC; CDR3aa: CASSPRTSGSYEQYF
d_gene: .; v_gene: TRBV6-5; j_gene: TRBJ1-5; abundance: many; CDR3nt: TGTGCCAGCAGCCCCGGGGGTGTGGGTCAGCCCCAGCATTTT; CDR3aa: CASSPGGVGQPQHF
d_gene: TRBD2; v_gene: TRBV5-1; j_gene: TRBJ2-7; abundance: .; CDR3nt: TGCGCCAGCAGCAGAACACTAGCGGGAGAGGACGAGCAGTACTTC; CDR3aa: CASSRTLAGEDEQYF
d_gene: .; v_gene: TRBV28; j_gene: TRBJ2-5; abundance: .; CDR3nt: TGTGCCAGCAGTTTTTTTGGGGGCGCCCTAGAGACCCAGTACTTC; CDR3aa: CASSFFGGALETQYF
d_gene: .; v_gene: TRBV19; j_gene: TRBJ1-1; abundance: .; CDR3nt: TGTGCCAGTAGCGGGGAAGGGTGGAACACTGAAGCTTTCTTT; CDR3aa: CASSGEGWNTEAFF
d_gene: TRBD2; v_gene: TRBV9; j_gene: TRBJ2-2; abundance: .; CDR3nt: TGTGCCAGCAGCACCTGGACTAGCGGGATTGGTACCGGGGAGCTGTTTTTT; CDR3aa: CASSTWTSGIGTGELFF